This entry features one T cell receptor (beta chain) sequence. Produced via immunoSEQ multiplex PCR; TCRdb's table is partial and in-frame only. Found here are tens of thousands of clones, 90% of them singletons; the top ten hold around 3.8%. From germline, CDR1 is SGHRS and CDR2 YFSETQ. Trimming pared 0 bases from V and 8 bases from J, leaving 11 bases between. The CDR3 sequence is 14 residues long. The data originate from a study of control samples from healthy donors and cancer patients. This sequence originates from a woman between 18 and 29 years old in good health. Sequenced: blood. The genes are TRBV5-1 and TRBJ1-4; no clear D. In nucleotides, the CDR3 is TGCGCCAGCAGCTTGGGACCGAGCGGGGAAAAACTGTTTTTT. Amino acids: CASSLGPSGEKLFF.